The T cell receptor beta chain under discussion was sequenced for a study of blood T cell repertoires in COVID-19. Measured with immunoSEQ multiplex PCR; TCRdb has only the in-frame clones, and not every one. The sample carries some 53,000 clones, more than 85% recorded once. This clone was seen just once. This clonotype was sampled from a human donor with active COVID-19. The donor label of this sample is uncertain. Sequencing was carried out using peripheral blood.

This CDR3 reads CASSARGAPETQYF. The CDR3 DNA sequence: TGTGCCAGCAGCGCTCGGGGGGCCCCGGAGACCCAGTACTTC. The genes are TRBV9 and TRBJ2-5, with D perhaps TRBD2 (7 bases). Trimming took off 3 bases at V and 5 bases at J, with 14 bases between the two ends. This CDR3 has 14 amino acids. Germline V lookup: CDR1 SGDLS, CDR2 YYNGEE.